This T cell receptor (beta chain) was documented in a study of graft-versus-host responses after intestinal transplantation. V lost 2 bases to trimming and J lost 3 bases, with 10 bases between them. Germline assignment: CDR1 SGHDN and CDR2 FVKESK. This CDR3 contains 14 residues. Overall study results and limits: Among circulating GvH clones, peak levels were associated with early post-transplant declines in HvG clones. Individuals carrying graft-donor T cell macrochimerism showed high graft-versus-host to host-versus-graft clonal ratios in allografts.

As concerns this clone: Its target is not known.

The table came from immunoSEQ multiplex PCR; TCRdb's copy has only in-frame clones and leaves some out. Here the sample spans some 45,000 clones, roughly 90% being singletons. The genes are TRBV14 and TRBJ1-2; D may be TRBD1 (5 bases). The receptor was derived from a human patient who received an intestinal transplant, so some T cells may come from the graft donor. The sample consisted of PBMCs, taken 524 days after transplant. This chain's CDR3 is CASSQRGWDYGYTF. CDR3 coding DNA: TGTGCCAGCAGCCAAAGGGGCTGGGACTATGGCTACACCTTC. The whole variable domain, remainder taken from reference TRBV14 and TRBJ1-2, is EAGVTQFPSHSVIEKGQTVTLRCDPISGHDNLYWYRRVMGKEIKFLLHFVKESKQDESGMPNNRFLAERTGGTYSTLKVQPAELEDSGVYFCASSQRGWDYGYTFGSGTRLTVV.